This T cell receptor (beta chain) emerged from a study of blood T cell repertoires in COVID-19. On the study more broadly: Italy, Spain and the United States were the sources of the convalescent and acute COVID-19 samples.

In the original processing: Estimates of nucleated cell counts were drawn from the amplification of reference gene primers. Using immunoSEQ multiplex PCR, the repertoire was profiled, and TCRdb retains in-frame clones only, with some absent. The V and J calls and clone size come from that table; D and trimming were worked out from the DNA. The sample shows over 150,000 clones, roughly 82% of them seen only once. Material: peripheral blood. This receptor was identified in a human donor in a cohort sampled during active COVID-19.

The CDR3 reads CASSDLGQGNSYEQYF. In DNA form, the CDR3 reads TGTGCCAGCAGCGACCTGGGACAGGGAAACTCCTACGAGCAGTACTTC. The chain is built from TRBV3-1 (or the pseudogene TRBV3-2) and TRBJ2-7; 9 bases fit TRBD1. Losses at the gene ends were 5 bases for V and 0 bases for J; bases not matched to a gene: 8. Germline values: CDR1 LGHDT, CDR2 YNNKEL (reference sequence). The CDR3 consists of 16 residues.